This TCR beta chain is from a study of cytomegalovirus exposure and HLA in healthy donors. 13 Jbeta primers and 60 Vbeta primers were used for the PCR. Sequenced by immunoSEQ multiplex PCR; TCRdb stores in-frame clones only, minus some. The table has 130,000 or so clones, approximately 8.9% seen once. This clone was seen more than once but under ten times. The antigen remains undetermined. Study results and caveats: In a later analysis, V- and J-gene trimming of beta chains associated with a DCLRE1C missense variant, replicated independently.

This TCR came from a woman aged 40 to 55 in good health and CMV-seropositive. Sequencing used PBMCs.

The CDR3 loop is CASSRTGFYGYTF. CDR3 sequence (DNA): TGTGCCAGTAGTCGGACAGGGTTCTATGGCTACACCTTC. J is TRBJ1-2 and V is TRBV19; TRBD1 matches at 8 bases. V lost 5 bases to trimming and J lost 4 bases; unmatched junction nucleotides: 3. Germline assignment: CDR1 LNHDA and CDR2 SQIVND (reference sequence). This CDR3 comprises 13 residues.